This T cell receptor beta chain stems from a study of post-analysis software for immune sequencing data. Study results and limitations: Under the F measure, samples that were prepared in one batch clustered strongly together. Roughly five TRBV segments were significantly more frequent in patients than in controls. TRBV5-6, TRBV5-1 and TRBV20-1 were among these segments.

This CDR3 has 17 amino acids. In germline, CDR1 is LGHNA, CDR2 YSLEER. V lost 0 bases, J lost 2 bases, and 14 bases lay in between. TCR beta cDNA libraries included unique molecular identifiers. TCRdb redid the calling of the PCR reads with MiXCR, one entry per CDR3 protein. The sample records more than 350,000 distinct CDR3 sequences, approximately 37% being singletons. With regard to this clonotype: Its antigen is unknown.

The chain carries TRBV4-3 and TRBJ2-1, with a tentative D call TRBD2 (6 bases). This TCR derives from a girl under 10 years old with multiple sclerosis. Sequencing input: blood. The CDR3 sequence: CASSQDVREFTYNEQFF. In DNA, the CDR3 is TGCGCCAGCAGCCAAGACGTCCGGGAGTTTACCTACAATGAGCAGTTCTTC.